These 20 T cell receptor beta chains share one sample of origin, sequenced in a study of human T cells and chemical hapten exposure. The time point is: patch test 3, about 24 weeks after DPC sensitization. Treatment meaning: therapeutic diphenylcyclopropenone sensitization with weekly scalp DPC. TCRdb fed the RACE reads into MiXCR, producing one record per CDR3 protein. This sample has roughly 60,000 distinct CDR3 sequences, with approximately 13% found just once. The starting material was whole blood, obtained in connection with sensitization to the hapten diphenylcyclopropenone (DPC). Receptors were obtained from a man in his thirties or forties with alopecia areata. Some clones in this sample may be carry-over from other donors' samples.

This chain links TRBV10-3 with TRBJ2-5; 8 bases are a match to TRBD2. This CDR3 is 13 amino acids long. After removal of 6 bases from V and 1 base from J, the junction contained 1 base not matched to a gene. Germline CDR1 is ENHRY and CDR2 is SYGVKD. CDR3 DNA: TGTGCCATCAGCGGACTAGCCCAAGAGACCCAGTACTTC. As protein: CAISGLAQETQYF.

In this sample, this clonotype turned up many times. The chain has TRBV5-1 and TRBJ2-1, with TRBD1 identical over 7 bases. The CDR3 runs to 14 residues. CDR1 is SGHRS and CDR2 is YFSETQ in the germline V gene. V lost 4 bases and J lost 2; bases outside the gene matches: 3. The CDR3 reads CASSTGQPYNEQFF. CDR3 coding DNA: TGCGCCAGCAGCACGGGACAGCCCTACAATGAGCAGTTCTTC.

This clonotype was observed at least ten times. The genes are TRBV7-2 and TRBJ2-4; 10 bases are shared with TRBD2. The ends lost 5 bases at V and 0 bases at J; junction bases unmatched: 4. Germline values: CDR1 SGHTA, CDR2 FQGNSA. The CDR3 loop spans 16 amino acids. The CDR3 nucleotides read TGTGCCAGCAGCCCTAGCGGGGGAGTAGCCAAAAACATTCAGTACTTC. Its protein is CASSPSGGVAKNIQYF.

V is TRBV10-3 and J is TRBJ1-5; possible D gene TRBD1, 5 bases. Trimming stripped 3 bases from V and 4 bases from J, with 13 bases between. CDR1 is ENHRY, CDR2 SYGVKD, per germline. This CDR3 is 15 amino acids long. CDR3 region: CAISDQGRRNQPQHF. The CDR3 DNA reads as TGTGCCATCAGTGATCAGGGCAGAAGAAATCAGCCCCAGCATTTT.

The rearrangement uses TRBV2 and TRBJ2-3; 9 bases match TRBD1. CDR3 length: 15 residues. Germline values: CDR1 SNHLY, CDR2 FYNNEI. The junction had 5 bases not matched to a gene; V was cut back by 6 bases and J by 1 base. CDR3 protein: CASSSRTGGTDTQYF. In nucleotides, the CDR3 is TGTGCCAGCAGCTCCAGGACAGGGGGCACAGATACGCAGTATTTT.

This clonotype was observed a handful of times. CDR3 region: CSVVGGKGSTEAFF. In DNA, the CDR3 is TGCAGCGTTGTTGGGGGGAAGGGGAGCACTGAAGCTTTCTTT. The chain is built from TRBV29-1 and TRBJ1-1; weak D call: TRBD1 (5 bases). This CDR3 comprises 14 residues. The V end was cut by 4 bases, the J end by 4 bases, with 16 bases between. Germline V lookup: CDR1 SQVTM, CDR2 ANQGSEA.

This clonotype was seen at least ten times. J is TRBJ2-7 and V is TRBV20-1; D possibly corresponds to TRBD1 (6 bases). Trimming took 5 bases from V and 0 from J, leaving 11 bases between them. The CDR3 is made up of 13 amino acids. Germline CDR1 and CDR2: DFQATT and SNEGSKA (reference sequence). For the CDR3, the DNA is TGCAGTGCTTATACAGGGCTCTCCTACGAGCAGTACTTC. Encoded protein: CSAYTGLSYEQYF.

This clonotype was detected many times. The rearrangement links TRBV11-2 to TRBJ2-4; D is uncertain. Germline V gives CDR1 SGHAT, CDR2 FQNNGV. The CDR3 extends over 14 amino acids. Trimming removed 1 base at V and 4 bases at J, with 8 bases between. CDR3 DNA sequence: TGTGCCAGCAGCTTAGTGGCAGTAAAAAACATTCAGTACTTC. Translating gives CASSLVAVKNIQYF.

The gene calls are TRBV15 and TRBJ1-1; D is undetermined. The CDR3 totals 14 residues. The V end was cut by 5 bases, the J end by 0 bases, with 10 bases between. Germline V gene sequence: CDR1 LNHNV, CDR2 YYDKDF (reference sequence). CDR3 residues: CATSGGILNTEAFF. In DNA, the CDR3 is TGTGCCACCAGCGGCGGGATACTGAACACTGAAGCTTTCTTT. The complete variable domain, with remaining parts taken from reference TRBV15 and TRBJ1-1, reads DAMVIQNPRYQVTQFGKPVTLSCSQTLNHNVMYWYQQKSSQAPKLLFHYYDKDFNNEADTPDNFQSRRPNTSFCFLDIRSPGLGDTAMYLCATSGGILNTEAFFGQGTRLTVV.

This rearrangement joins TRBV18 to TRBJ2-7, with D perhaps being TRBD1 or TRBD2 (5 bases each). Trimming left V 5 bases short and J 2 bases short, with 10 bases between. The CDR3 contains 13 residues. CDR1 KGHSH and CDR2 LQKENI come from the germline V gene. The DNA for the CDR3 is TGTGCCAGCTCAGGGACGGAGGCCTACGAGCAGTACTTC. Its protein product is CASSGTEAYEQYF.

There are a few counts of this clonotype. The V call is TRBV7-2, the J call TRBJ1-6, with D unresolved. Trimming stripped 5 bases from V and 9 bases from J, with 14 bases between. The CDR3 is 14 residues long. Germline CDR1 SGHTA, CDR2 FQGNSA. CDR3 loop: CASSLTASISPLHF. The CDR3 DNA reads TGTGCCAGCAGCCTGACCGCGTCCATTTCACCCCTCCACTTT.

V and J are TRBV29-1 and TRBJ2-1; D is unresolved. Germline loops: CDR1 SQVTM, CDR2 ANQGSEA. V lost 5 bases to trimming and J lost 9 bases, with 8 bases between them. The CDR3 extends over 10 amino acids. The CDR3 loop reads CSVWLGEQFF. Here the CDR3 DNA reads TGCAGCGTTTGGTTGGGTGAGCAGTTCTTC.

This clonotype was observed many times. This chain joins TRBV2 and TRBJ2-1; D is possibly TRBD1 (6 bases). Germline CDR1 SNHLY, CDR2 FYNNEI. Trimming left V 6 bases short and J 9 bases short, with 12 bases between. CDR3 length equals 12 residues. The CDR3 coding sequence is TGTGCCAGCAGAAACACAGGGACTGAGCAGTTCTTC. It specifies CASRNTGTEQFF.

V gene TRBV28 combines with J gene TRBJ2-2; 7 nucleotides align to TRBD1. CDR1 MDHEN and CDR2 SYDVKM come from the germline V gene. Trimming at V came to 6 bases and at J to 12 bases, leaving 13 bases not matched to a gene. The CDR3 sequence is 14 residues long. Here the CDR3 DNA reads TGTGCCAGCAGACCCGGACAGGTTGGAAGGAAGCTGTTTTTT. Protein product: CASRPGQVGRKLFF.

This clonotype was seen a few times. This chain joins TRBV5-1 and TRBJ2-2; D perhaps matches TRBD2 (6 bases). CDR1 is SGHRS and CDR2 is YFSETQ in the germline V gene. V shed 0 bases and J shed 0 bases, with 9 bases lying between them. This CDR3 region has 16 residues. CDR3 in amino acids: CASSLAGVPNTGELFF. CDR3 nucleotide sequence: TGCGCCAGCAGCTTGGCGGGAGTGCCGAACACCGGGGAGCTGTTTTTT.

The V gene is TRBV9, the J gene TRBJ1-2; 7 bases agree with TRBD1. The CDR3 runs to 15 residues. Germline CDR1 SGDLS, CDR2 YYNGEE. After removal of 2 bases from V and 1 base from J, the junction contained 5 bases not matched to a gene. The CDR3 region has the DNA TGTGCCAGCAGCGTTACAGGGGACCTTAACTATGGCTACACCTTC. Translating gives CASSVTGDLNYGYTF.

This clonotype was observed a handful of times. The rearrangement uses TRBV11-1 and TRBJ2-3, with D hard to call. Germline values: CDR1 SGHAT, CDR2 FQDESV (reference sequence). The CDR3 is 14 residues long. Trimming removed 2 bases from V and 1 base from J, with 7 bases in between. The CDR3 is CASSLSEGTDTQYF. CDR3 coding DNA: TGTGCCAGCAGCTTATCAGAGGGCACAGATACGCAGTATTTT. Full variable domain (remainder filled in from reference TRBV11-1 and TRBJ2-3): EAEVAQSPRYKITEKSQAVAFWCDPISGHATLYWYRQILGQGPELLVQFQDESVVDDSQLPKDRFSAERLKGVDSTLKIQPAELGDSAMYLCASSLSEGTDTQYFGPGTRLTVL.

The chain employs TRBV13 and TRBJ1-1; D might be TRBD1 (6 bases). CDR1 is PRHDT and CDR2 is FYEKMQ in the germline V gene (reference sequence). V dropped 1 base and J dropped 4 bases, with 10 bases sitting between them. The length of the CDR3 is 14 residues. DNA for the CDR3: TGTGCCAGCAGCTTAGCCCCAGGGGTCACTGAAGCTTTCTTT. Protein: CASSLAPGVTEAFF.

This clonotype was seen a single time. The chain combines TRBV28 with TRBJ2-7; D call uncertain. Trimming removed 4 bases at V and 3 bases at J, with 7 bases between. The CDR3 sequence is 12 residues long. The germline gives CDR1 MDHEN, CDR2 SYDVKM. CDR3 residues: CASSSPRYEQYF. In DNA, the CDR3 is TGTGCCAGCAGTTCCCCCCGCTACGAGCAGTACTTC.

The sample holds many counts of this clonotype. V usage is TRBV6-5 and J usage is TRBJ1-2; D call uncertain. CDR1 MNHEY and CDR2 SVGAGI come from the germline V gene. The CDR3 runs to 15 residues. V shed 8 bases and J shed 1 base, with 17 bases lying between them. The CDR3 DNA reads as TGTGCCAGCTCCGACCCACAGCGAGTTAACTATGGCTACACCTTC. It codes for CASSDPQRVNYGYTF.